Listed here are 14 T cell receptor beta chains from one sample, sequenced in a study of blood T cell repertoires in COVID-19. The method was immunoSEQ multiplex PCR; TCRdb's version includes in-frame clones alone and lacks a portion of them. The data hold around 100,000 clones, with 84% observed a single time. What was sequenced was peripheral blood. The receptors derive from a human donor in a cohort sampled during active COVID-19.

The chain recombines TRBV4-1 with TRBJ1-6, with D possibly TRBD1 on 6 matching bases. The CDR3 has 14 amino acids. V shed 0 bases and J shed 10 bases, with 10 bases lying between them. The germline CDR1 and CDR2 sequences are MGHRA and YSYEKL. The CDR3 loop reads CASSQDIQGSPLHF. CDR3 nucleotide sequence: TGCGCCAGCAGCCAAGATATTCAGGGGTCACCCCTCCACTTT.

This chain links TRBV11-2 with TRBJ2-7; D unclear. The length of the CDR3 is 15 residues. Germline lookup yields CDR1 SGHAT and CDR2 FQNNGV. Deletions cut 3 bases from V and 7 bases from J, with 19 bases between. The CDR3 DNA sequence: TGTGCCAGCAGCTTTTATTCAGATATGGTGAGGGAGCAGTACTTC. It codes for CASSFYSDMVREQYF.

The V gene is TRBV6-2 or TRBV6-3, the J gene TRBJ2-1; D unresolved. Germline V gene sequence: CDR1 MNHEY, CDR2 SVGEGT. This CDR3 region has 14 residues. Trimming left V 6 bases short and J 4 bases short, with 13 bases between. The DNA for the CDR3 is TGTGCCAGCAGCGCGAACAGCATTTACAATGAGCAGTTCTTC. Its translation: CASSANSIYNEQFF.

The gene calls are TRBV6-5 and TRBJ2-7; 7 bases map to TRBD2. The J segment lost 3 bases and the V segment lost 2 bases, leaving 4 bases of the junction unmatched. Germline lookup yields CDR1 MNHEY and CDR2 SVGAGI. CDR3 length equals 14 residues. As DNA, the CDR3 is TGTGCCAGCAGTTACGGGGGGGAGTTCTACGAGCAGTACTTC. It specifies CASSYGGEFYEQYF.

This rearrangement joins TRBV12-3 or TRBV12-4 to TRBJ1-2; 7 positions match TRBD1. The CDR3 totals 13 residues. Trimming cost V 3 bases and J 3 bases; bases outside gene matches: 1. CDR3 protein: CASSFQGDYGYTF. The CDR3, as DNA: TGTGCCAGCAGTTTTCAGGGGGACTATGGCTACACCTTC.

The chain employs TRBV6-2 or TRBV6-3 and TRBJ2-7, with D possibly being TRBD2 (6 bases). This CDR3 has 12 residues. V lost 5 bases and J lost 3, with 8 bases in between. Germline CDR1 reads MNHEY; CDR2 reads SVGEGT. The CDR3, as DNA: TGTGCCAGCAGTACGACTAGCTACGAGCAGTACTTC. Its translation: CASSTTSYEQYF.

J is TRBJ1-3 and V is TRBV11-2, with a tentative D call TRBD1 (5 bases). V dropped 5 bases and J dropped 2 bases, with 22 bases sitting between them. From germline, CDR1 is SGHAT and CDR2 FQNNGV. CDR3 size: 18 residues. CDR3 DNA: TGTGCCAGCAGCCCAATGTCCCACCGGGGGAGCGCTGGAAACACCATATATTTT. This gives the protein CASSPMSHRGSAGNTIYF.

In its sample, this clone is medium-sized. The V gene is TRBV5-1, the J gene TRBJ1-6, with 9 bases that match TRBD1. Trimming took 7 bases from V and 2 from J; bases not matched to a gene: 7. From germline, CDR1 is SGHRS and CDR2 YFSETQ. The CDR3 loop spans 16 amino acids. CDR3 sequence (DNA): TGCGCCAGCGCCGAAGGGACAGGGACCTATAATTCACCCCTCCACTTT. Encoded protein: CASAEGTGTYNSPLHF. Combining the CDR3 with reference TRBV5-1 and TRBJ1-6 gives the whole variable domain KAGVTQTPRYLIKTRGQQVTLSCSPISGHRSVSWYQQTPGQGLQFLFEYFSETQRNKGNFPGRFSGRQFSNSRSEMNVSTLELGDSALYLCASAEGTGTYNSPLHFGNGTRLTVT.

This clone was seen just once. This chain joins TRBV6-2 or TRBV6-3 and TRBJ1-2; 9 positions agree with TRBD1. This CDR3 contains 17 residues. Trimming at V came to 7 bases and at J to 2 bases, leaving 14 bases not matched to a gene. Germline lookup yields CDR1 MNHEY and CDR2 SVGEGT. This CDR3 reads CASNPIGTGTSNYGYTF. The CDR3 DNA reads TGTGCCAGCAACCCCATCGGGACAGGGACTTCCAACTATGGCTACACCTTC.

This clone was recorded at least ten times. V gene TRBV7-2 combines with J gene TRBJ1-2; D ambiguous. Trimming took 3 bases from V and 1 from J, leaving 6 bases between them. CDR1 and CDR2 from the germline V gene are SGHTA and FQGNSA. The length of the CDR3 is 13 residues. This CDR3 is CASSLSSNYGYTF. The CDR3 DNA follows: TGTGCCAGCAGCTTGTCCAGTAACTATGGCTACACCTTC.

The rearrangement uses TRBV24-1 and TRBJ2-2, with TRBD2 matching 7 bases. Germline CDR1 KGHDR, CDR2 SFDVKD. The CDR3 is made up of 17 amino acids. Trimming cost V 2 bases and J 0 bases; bases outside gene matches: 5. In DNA form, the CDR3 reads TGTGCCACCAGTGATTACGGAGCGGGGACGAACACCGGGGAGCTGTTTTTT. It yields the protein CATSDYGAGTNTGELFF.

V usage is TRBV6-5 and J usage is TRBJ1-1; D call uncertain. This CDR3 has 13 residues. The V end was cut by 9 bases, the J end by 7 bases, with 18 bases between. Per the germline V gene, CDR1 is MNHEY and CDR2 is SVGAGI. The CDR3 reads CASWTSSEGEAFF. The DNA of the CDR3 is TGTGCCAGTTGGACTTCCTCCGAGGGTGAAGCTTTCTTT.

This clone has a handful of counts. The chain has TRBV10-2 and TRBJ1-2; D uncertain. Germline values: CDR1 WSHSY, CDR2 SAAADI. Trimming removed 4 bases at V and 5 bases at J, with 14 bases between. The CDR3 loop spans 14 amino acids. The CDR3, as DNA: TGCGCCAGCAGTGGGTTACCCGGGGTATATGGCTACACCTTC. It translates to CASSGLPGVYGYTF.

The chain is built from TRBV5-6 and TRBJ2-1; TRBD2 matches at 11 bases. This CDR3 contains 16 residues. Germline CDR1 is SGHDT and CDR2 is YYEEEE. V dropped 2 bases and J dropped 7; count of bases not matched to a gene: 8. CDR3 in DNA: TGTGCCAGCAGCTTCATACTAGCGGGAGTAGAAAATGAGCAGTTCTTC. Its protein is CASSFILAGVENEQFF.